This TCR beta chain was observed in a study of identical twins. Findings and limits, study-wide: Modeled out-of-frame TCR alpha sharing in monozygotic twins fell below observed levels. Fewer insertions were carried by abundant cord blood beta clonotypes, but none was seen in memory repertoires.

Notes on this clonotype: Antigen unknown.

TCRdb used MiXCR to reprocess the 5' RACE reads, holding one entry per CDR3 protein. The table records 450,000 to 600,000 distinct CDR3 sequences, under 25% of them present only once. Germline V gives CDR1 KGHDR, CDR2 SFDVKD. V gave up 3 bases and J gave up 8 bases; unmatched junction bases: 13. The CDR3 has 17 amino acids. This sample was shared with a second study, whose subject was yellow fever vaccine responses in identical twins.

The chain has TRBV24-1 and TRBJ2-1; 9 nucleotides agree with TRBD2. The sample comprised CD4+ T cells sorted from blood. This receptor was identified in a woman in her late teens or twenties in good health. This CDR3 is CATSDPAGGFGLDEQFF. The CDR3 DNA sequence: TGTGCCACCAGTGATCCAGCGGGAGGATTTGGGCTGGATGAGCAGTTCTTC.